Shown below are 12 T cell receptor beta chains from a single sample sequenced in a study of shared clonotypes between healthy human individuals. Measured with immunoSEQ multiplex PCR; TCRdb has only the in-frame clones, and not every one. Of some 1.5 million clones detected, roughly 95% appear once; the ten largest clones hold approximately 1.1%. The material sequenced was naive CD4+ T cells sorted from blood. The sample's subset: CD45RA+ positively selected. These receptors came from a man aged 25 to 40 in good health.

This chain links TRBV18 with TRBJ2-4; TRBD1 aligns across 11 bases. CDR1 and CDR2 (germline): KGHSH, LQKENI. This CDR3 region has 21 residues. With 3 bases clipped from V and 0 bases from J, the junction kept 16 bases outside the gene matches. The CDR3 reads CASSPAVMDRGRTLAKNIQYF. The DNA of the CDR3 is TGTGCCAGCTCACCGGCCGTGATGGACAGGGGGCGAACCCTAGCCAAAAACATTCAGTACTTC. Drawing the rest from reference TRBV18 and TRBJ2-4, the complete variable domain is NAGVMQNPRHLVRRRGQEARLRCSPMKGHSHVYWYRQLPEEGLKFMVYLQKENIIDESGMPKERFSAEFPKEGPSILRIQQVVRGDSAAYFCASSPAVMDRGRTLAKNIQYFGAGTRLSVL.

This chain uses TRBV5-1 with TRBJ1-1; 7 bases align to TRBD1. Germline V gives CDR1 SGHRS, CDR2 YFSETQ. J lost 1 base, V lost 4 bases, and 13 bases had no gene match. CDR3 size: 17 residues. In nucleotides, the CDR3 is TGCGCCAGCAGCCCCTCAGGAACAGGGGCCTCGAACACTGAAGCTTTCTTT. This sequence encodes CASSPSGTGASNTEAFF.

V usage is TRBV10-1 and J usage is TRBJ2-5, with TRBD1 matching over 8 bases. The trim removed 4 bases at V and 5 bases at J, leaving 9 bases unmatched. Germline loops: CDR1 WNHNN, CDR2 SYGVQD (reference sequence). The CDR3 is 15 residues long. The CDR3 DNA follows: TGCGCCAGCAGTGCCGGCAGGGGGCGCGTGGAGACCCAGTACTTC. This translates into CASSAGRGRVETQYF.

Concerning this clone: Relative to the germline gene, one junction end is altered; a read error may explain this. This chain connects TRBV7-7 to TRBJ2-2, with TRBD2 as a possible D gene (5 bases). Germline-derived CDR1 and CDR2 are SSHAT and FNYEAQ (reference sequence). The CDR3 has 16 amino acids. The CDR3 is CASSFNLAPNTGELFF. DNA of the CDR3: TGTGCTAGCAGCTTCAATTTAGCGCCGAACACCGGGGAGCTGTTTTTT.

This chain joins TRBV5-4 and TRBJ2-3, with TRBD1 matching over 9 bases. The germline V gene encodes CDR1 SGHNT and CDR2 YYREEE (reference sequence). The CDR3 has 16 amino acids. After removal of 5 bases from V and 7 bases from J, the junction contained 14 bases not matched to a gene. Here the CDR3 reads CASRVTGTGLVNTQYF. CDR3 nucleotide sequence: TGTGCCAGCAGGGTTACCGGGACAGGGCTAGTAAATACGCAGTATTTT.

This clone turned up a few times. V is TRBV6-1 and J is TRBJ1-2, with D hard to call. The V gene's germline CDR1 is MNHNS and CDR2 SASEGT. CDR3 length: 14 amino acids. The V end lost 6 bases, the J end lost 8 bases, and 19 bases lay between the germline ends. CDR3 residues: CASRSAGLSKGYTF. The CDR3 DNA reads TGTGCCAGCAGATCTGCAGGACTAAGTAAGGGCTACACCTTC.

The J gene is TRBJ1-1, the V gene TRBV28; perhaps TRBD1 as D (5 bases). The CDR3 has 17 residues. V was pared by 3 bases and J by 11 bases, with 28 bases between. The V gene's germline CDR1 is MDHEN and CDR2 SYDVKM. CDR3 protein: CASSLLVKGPFPHGAFF. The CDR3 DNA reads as TGTGCCAGCAGTTTGCTGGTAAAGGGGCCGTTTCCCCATGGGGCTTTCTTT.

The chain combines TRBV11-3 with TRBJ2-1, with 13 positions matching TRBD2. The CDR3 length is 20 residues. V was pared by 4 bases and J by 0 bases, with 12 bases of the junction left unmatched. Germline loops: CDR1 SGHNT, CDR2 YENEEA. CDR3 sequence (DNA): TGTGCCAGCAGCTACCGGACTAGCGGGAGCGATCTGAGCTCCTACAATGAGCAGTTCTTC. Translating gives CASSYRTSGSDLSSYNEQFF.

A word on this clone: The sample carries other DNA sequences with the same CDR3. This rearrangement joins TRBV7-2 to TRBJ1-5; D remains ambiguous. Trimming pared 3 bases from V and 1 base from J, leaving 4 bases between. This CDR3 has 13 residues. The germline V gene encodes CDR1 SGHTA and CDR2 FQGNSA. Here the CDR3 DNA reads TGTGCCAGCAGCTTGCAAAGCAATCAGCCCCAGCATTTT. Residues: CASSLQSNQPQHF.

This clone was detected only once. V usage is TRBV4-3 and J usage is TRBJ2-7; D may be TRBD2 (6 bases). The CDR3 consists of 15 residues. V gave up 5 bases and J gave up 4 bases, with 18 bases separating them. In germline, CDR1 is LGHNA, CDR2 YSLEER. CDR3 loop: CASSAQLAVTYEQYF. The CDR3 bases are TGCGCCAGCAGCGCCCAACTAGCAGTCACGTACGAGCAGTACTTC.

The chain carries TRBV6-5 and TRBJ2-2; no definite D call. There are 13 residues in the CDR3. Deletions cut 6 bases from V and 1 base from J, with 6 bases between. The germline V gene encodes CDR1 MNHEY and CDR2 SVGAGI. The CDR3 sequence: CASRKGNTGELFF. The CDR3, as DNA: TGTGCCAGCAGAAAAGGGAACACCGGGGAGCTGTTTTTT.

The CDR3 DNA is TGTGCCAGCAGCTCCCTTGTGGGGAGCAATCAGCCCCAGCATTTT. Residues: CASSSLVGSNQPQHF. The chain has TRBV5-6 and TRBJ1-5; unclear D gene. The CDR3 is 15 residues long. Deletions cut 3 bases from V and 1 base from J, with 11 bases between. CDR1 and CDR2 (germline): SGHDT, YYEEEE.